Detailed here is one TCR beta chain. These data belong to a study of blood T cell repertoires in COVID-19. Between the trimmed V and J ends, which lost 0 bases and 9 bases, there was a span of 12 bases. The CDR3 covers 14 residues. Germline lookup yields CDR1 LGHNA and CDR2 YNFKEQ. The method was immunoSEQ multiplex PCR; TCRdb's version includes in-frame clones alone and lacks a portion of them. The sample lists more than 150,000 clones; under 90% were seen once. V is TRBV4-2 and J is TRBJ1-5, with D unclear. The TCR originated in a man aged 25 to 40 with active or convalescent COVID-19. Sequenced input: peripheral blood. The DNA of the CDR3 is TGTGCCAGCAGCCAAGAGGCCCCAGGAGGGCCCCAGCATTTT. Its translation is CASSQEAPGGPQHF.